The present T cell receptor (beta chain) was sequenced within a study of blood T cell repertoires in COVID-19. The CDR3 spans 14 residues. CDR1 is MDHEN, CDR2 SYDVKM, per germline. With 3 bases removed from V and 4 bases from J, the gap between germline ends came to 13 bases. Original methodology: The assay estimated nucleated cells by amplifying reference gene primers. Method: immunoSEQ multiplex PCR; TCRdb's copy keeps in-frame clones and lacks some. V and J calls plus clone size are reproduced from that table; the DNA served to infer D and trimming. The sample consists of about 300,000 clones, around 88% of them appearing once.

Sequences were obtained from peripheral blood. The receptor was derived from a woman aged 45-60 years with acute or convalescent COVID-19. The rearrangement joins TRBV28 to TRBJ2-7; maybe TRBD2 (7 bases). As DNA, the CDR3 is TGTGCCAGCAGTTTGCGGGGGCCCTCATACGAGCAGTACTTC. Protein sequence: CASSLRGPSYEQYF.